A selection of T cell receptor beta chains follows, all from one sample in a study of blood T cells in healthy people across ages. TCRdb recomputed calls from the 5' RACE reads with MiXCR, one row per CDR3 protein. The sample contains some 370,000 distinct CDR3 sequences, approximately 52% of which appear only once. The sequenced sample consisted of blood. The receptors here all came from a man between 60 and 70 years old in good health. CDR3s include the opening cysteine and the closing phenylalanine or tryptophan. Fields, in order: D gene, J gene, V gene, clone size, CDR3 protein, CDR3 DNA. A D gene is named only where the DNA matches it firmly. Clone size appears in some rows only: once, few, many, or a class for an expanded clone.

TRBD1 TRBJ2-3 TRBV6-4 NA CASSPGQGSNTQYF TGTGCCAGCTCACCGGGACAGGGTTCCAATACGCAGTATTTT
TRBD2 TRBJ2-7 TRBV20-1 NA CSARASGSRGSYEQYF TGCAGTGCTAGAGCTAGCGGGAGTCGCGGATCCTACGAGCAGTACTTC
NA TRBJ1-2 TRBV20-1 NA CSAAEDYGYTF TGCAGTGCTGCCGAAGACTATGGCTACACCTTC
NA TRBJ1-2 TRBV6-6 few CASRRQSNYGYTF TGTGCCAGCAGGCGACAGTCCAACTATGGCTACACCTTC
TRBD2 TRBJ2-4 TRBV18 few CASSPPGVAGAKNIQYF TGTGCCAGCTCACCACCGGGGGTAGCGGGAGCCAAAAACATTCAGTACTTC
TRBD1 TRBJ2-6 TRBV6-4 few CASSDWTGSGANVLTF TGTGCCAGCAGTGACTGGACAGGCTCTGGGGCCAACGTCCTGACTTTC
TRBD1 TRBJ2-1 TRBV19 NA CASRDRGLTEEQFF TGTGCCAGTAGGGACAGGGGGCTTACGGAAGAGCAGTTCTTC
TRBD2 TRBJ2-4 TRBV10-3 NA CAISEAGLAGASDIQYF TGTGCCATCAGTGAGGCTGGGCTAGCGGGGGCCTCGGACATTCAGTACTTC
TRBD2 TRBJ2-1 TRBV6-1 once CASRRGTSGRSYNEQFF TGTGCCAGCAGACGTGGGACTAGCGGGAGATCCTACAATGAGCAGTTCTTC
TRBD1 TRBJ2-4 TRBV5-1 few CASSVAGTGEQYF TGCGCCAGCAGCGTGGCCGGGACAGGGGAGCAGTACTTC
NA TRBJ1-2 TRBV12-5 NA CASGVFPGNYGYTF TGTGCTAGTGGTGTATTTCCCGGTAACTATGGCTACACCTTC
NA TRBJ1-2 TRBV7-6 few CASSPRAGVTYGYTF TGTGCCAGCAGCCCCCGGGCAGGGGTGACCTATGGCTACACCTTC
NA TRBJ1-1 TRBV20-1 NA CSASRDRGAFF TGCAGTGCTAGTCGGGACCGGGGAGCTTTCTTT
NA TRBJ1-2 TRBV12-3/TRBV12-4 NA CASRLGNRGYTF TGTGCCAGCAGGTTAGGAAATCGTGGCTACACCTTC
NA TRBJ2-5 TRBV7-9 NA CVSSAVGRTETQYF TGTGTCAGCAGCGCGGTGGGCAGAACAGAGACCCAGTACTTC
NA TRBJ2-7 TRBV5-1 NA CASSLVAQGQSSSYEQYF TGCGCCAGCAGCTTGGTGGCGCAGGGGCAATCCTCCTCCTACGAGCAGTACTTC
TRBD2 TRBJ2-3 TRBV6-2/TRBV6-3 few CASSYGRTSGSTDTQYF TGTGCCAGCAGTTACGGCAGGACTAGCGGGAGCACAGATACGCAGTATTTT
NA TRBJ2-3 TRBV5-1 NA CASSESSTDTQYF TGCGCCAGCAGCGAATCTAGCACAGATACGCAGTATTTT
NA TRBJ2-7 TRBV6-2/TRBV6-3 NA CASSYAEVLRYEQYF TGTGCCAGCAGTTACGCGGAGGTGCTCCGGTACGAGCAGTACTTC
TRBD2 TRBJ2-1 TRBV24-1 NA CATSDPREGLVYEQFF TGTGCCACCAGTGATCCTAGGGAGGGCCTTGTGTATGAGCAGTTCTTC